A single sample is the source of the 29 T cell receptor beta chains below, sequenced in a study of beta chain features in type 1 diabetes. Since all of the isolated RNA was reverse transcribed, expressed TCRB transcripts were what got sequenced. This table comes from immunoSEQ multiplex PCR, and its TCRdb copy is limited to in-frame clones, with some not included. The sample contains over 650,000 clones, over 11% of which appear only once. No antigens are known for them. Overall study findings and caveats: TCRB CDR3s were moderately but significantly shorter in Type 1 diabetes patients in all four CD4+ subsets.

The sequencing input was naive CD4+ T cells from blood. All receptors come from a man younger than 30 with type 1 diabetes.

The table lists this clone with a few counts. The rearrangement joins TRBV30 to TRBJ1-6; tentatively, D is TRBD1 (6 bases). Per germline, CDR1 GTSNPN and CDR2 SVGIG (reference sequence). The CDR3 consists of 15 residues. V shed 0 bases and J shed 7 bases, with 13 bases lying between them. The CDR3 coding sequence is TGTGCCTGGAGTGTAGGGGGTACGATCAATTCACCCCTCCACTTT. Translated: CAWSVGGTINSPLHF.

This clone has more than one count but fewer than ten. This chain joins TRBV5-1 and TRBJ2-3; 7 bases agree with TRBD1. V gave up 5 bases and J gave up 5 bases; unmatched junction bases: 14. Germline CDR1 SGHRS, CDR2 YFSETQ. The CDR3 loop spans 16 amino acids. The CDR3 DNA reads TGCGCCAGCAGTGCTGAGGGGGCCGGGGTAGGAGATACGCAGTATTTT. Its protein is CASSAEGAGVGDTQYF.

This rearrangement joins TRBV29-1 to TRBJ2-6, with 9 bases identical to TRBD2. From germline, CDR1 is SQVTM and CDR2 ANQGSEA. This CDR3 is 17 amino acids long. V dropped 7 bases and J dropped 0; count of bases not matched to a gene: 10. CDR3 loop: CSAAIAGAGSGANVLTF. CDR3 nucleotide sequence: TGCAGCGCCGCAATAGCGGGGGCTGGCTCTGGGGCCAACGTCCTGACTTTC.

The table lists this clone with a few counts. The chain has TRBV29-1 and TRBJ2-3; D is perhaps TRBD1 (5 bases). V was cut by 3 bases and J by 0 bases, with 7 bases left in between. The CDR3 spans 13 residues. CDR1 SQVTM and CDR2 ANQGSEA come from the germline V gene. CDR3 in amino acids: CSVETVSTDTQYF. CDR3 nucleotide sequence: TGCAGCGTTGAGACAGTCAGCACAGATACGCAGTATTTT.

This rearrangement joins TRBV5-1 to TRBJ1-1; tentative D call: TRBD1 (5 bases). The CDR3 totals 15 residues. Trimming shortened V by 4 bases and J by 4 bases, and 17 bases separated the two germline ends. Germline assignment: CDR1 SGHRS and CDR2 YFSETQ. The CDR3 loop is CASSIETGGTTEAFF. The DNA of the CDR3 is TGCGCCAGCAGCATAGAAACAGGAGGGACCACTGAAGCTTTCTTT.

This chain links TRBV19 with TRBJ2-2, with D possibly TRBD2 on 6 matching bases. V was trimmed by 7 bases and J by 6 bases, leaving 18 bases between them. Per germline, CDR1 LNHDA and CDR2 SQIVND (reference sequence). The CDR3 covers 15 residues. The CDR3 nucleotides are TGTGCCAGTAAAGTGTCCCTCGGGGGTGCCGGGGAGCTGTTTTTT. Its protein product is CASKVSLGGAGELFF.

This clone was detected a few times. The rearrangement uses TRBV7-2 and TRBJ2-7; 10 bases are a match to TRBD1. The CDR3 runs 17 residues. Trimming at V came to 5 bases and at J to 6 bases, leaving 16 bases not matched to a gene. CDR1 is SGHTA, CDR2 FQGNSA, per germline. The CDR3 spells CASSLSGTGALPREQYF. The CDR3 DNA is TGTGCCAGCAGCCTGTCCGGGACAGGGGCCCTACCCCGCGAGCAGTACTTC.

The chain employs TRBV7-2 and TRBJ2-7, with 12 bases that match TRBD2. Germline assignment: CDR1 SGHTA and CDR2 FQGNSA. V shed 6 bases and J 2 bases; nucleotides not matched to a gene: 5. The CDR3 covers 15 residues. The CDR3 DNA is TGTGCCAGCAGGTTGACTAGCGGGAGTCCCTACGAGCAGTACTTC. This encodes CASRLTSGSPYEQYF.

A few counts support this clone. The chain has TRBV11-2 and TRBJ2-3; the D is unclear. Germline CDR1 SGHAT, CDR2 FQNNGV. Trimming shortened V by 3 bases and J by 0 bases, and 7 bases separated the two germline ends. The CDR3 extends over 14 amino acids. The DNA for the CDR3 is TGTGCCAGCAGCTTGAACCCTAGCACAGATACGCAGTATTTT. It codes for CASSLNPSTDTQYF.

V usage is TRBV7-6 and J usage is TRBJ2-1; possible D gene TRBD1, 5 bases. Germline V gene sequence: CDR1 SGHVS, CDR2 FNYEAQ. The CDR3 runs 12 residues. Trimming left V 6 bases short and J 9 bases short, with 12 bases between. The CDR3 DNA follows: TGTGCCAGCAGTCCTCAGGGCGCTGAGCAGTTCTTC. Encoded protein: CASSPQGAEQFF.

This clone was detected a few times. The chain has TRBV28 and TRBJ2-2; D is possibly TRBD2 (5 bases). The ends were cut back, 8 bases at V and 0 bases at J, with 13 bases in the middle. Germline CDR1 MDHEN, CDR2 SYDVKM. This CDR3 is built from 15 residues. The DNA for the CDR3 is TGTGCCAGCGGCCCGGGGTCCGCGAACACCGGGGAGCTGTTTTTT. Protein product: CASGPGSANTGELFF.

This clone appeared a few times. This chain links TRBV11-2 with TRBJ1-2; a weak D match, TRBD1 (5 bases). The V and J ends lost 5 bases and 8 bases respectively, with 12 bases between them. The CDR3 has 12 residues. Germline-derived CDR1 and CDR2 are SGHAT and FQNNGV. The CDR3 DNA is TGTGCCAGCAGCCAAGCAGGGAGCGGCTACACCTTC. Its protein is CASSQAGSGYTF.

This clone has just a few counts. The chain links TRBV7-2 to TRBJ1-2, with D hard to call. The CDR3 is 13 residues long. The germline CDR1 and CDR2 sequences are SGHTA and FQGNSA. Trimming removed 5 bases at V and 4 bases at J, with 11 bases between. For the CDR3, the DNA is TGTGCCAGCAGCCCCGGGGAGAGCTATGGCTACACCTTC. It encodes CASSPGESYGYTF.

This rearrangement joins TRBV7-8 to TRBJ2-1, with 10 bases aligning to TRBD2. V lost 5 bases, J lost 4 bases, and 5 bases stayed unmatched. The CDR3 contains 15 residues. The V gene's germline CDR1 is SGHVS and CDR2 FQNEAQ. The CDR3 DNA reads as TGTGCCAGCAGCGATGGGACTAGCGTTTACAATGAGCAGTTCTTC. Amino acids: CASSDGTSVYNEQFF. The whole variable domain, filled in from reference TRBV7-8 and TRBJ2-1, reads GAGVSQSPRYKVAKRGQDVALRCDPISGHVSLFWYQQALGQGPEFLTYFQNEAQLDKSGLPSDRFFAERPEGSVSTLKIQRTQQEDSAVYLCASSDGTSVYNEQFFGPGTRLTVL.

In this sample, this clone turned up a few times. CDR3 DNA: TGCGCCAGCAGCCAGGAGAGTCGCCGCCAGCCCCAGCATTTT. Protein: CASSQESRRQPQHF. The chain is built from TRBV4-1 and TRBJ1-5, with D uncertain. Per germline, CDR1 MGHRA and CDR2 YSYEKL. The CDR3 extends over 14 amino acids. The V gene lost 3 bases and the J gene lost 7 bases, with 13 bases spanning the gap.

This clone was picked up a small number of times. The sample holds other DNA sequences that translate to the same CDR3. Written as DNA, the CDR3 is TGTGCCAGCAGCCAAGGACTAGGAGAGACCCAGTACTTC. Residues: CASSQGLGETQYF. The J gene is TRBJ2-5, the V gene TRBV14, with D perhaps matching TRBD2 (6 bases). Germline loops: CDR1 SGHDN, CDR2 FVKESK. The CDR3 runs 13 residues. Trimming stripped 1 base from V and 4 bases from J, with 7 bases between.

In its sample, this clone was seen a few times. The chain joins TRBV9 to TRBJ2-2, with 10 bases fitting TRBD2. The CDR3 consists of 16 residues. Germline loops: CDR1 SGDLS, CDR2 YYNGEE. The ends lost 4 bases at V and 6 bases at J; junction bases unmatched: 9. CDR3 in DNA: TGTGCCAGCAGCCCGCGACCTGGACTAGCGGCCGGGGAGCTGTTTTTT. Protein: CASSPRPGLAAGELFF.

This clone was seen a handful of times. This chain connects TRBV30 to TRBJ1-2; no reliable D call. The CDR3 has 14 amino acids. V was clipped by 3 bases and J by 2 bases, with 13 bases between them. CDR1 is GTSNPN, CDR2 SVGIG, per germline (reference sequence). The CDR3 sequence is CAWREVTANYGYTF. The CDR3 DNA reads TGTGCCTGGAGAGAAGTAACAGCGAACTATGGCTACACCTTC.

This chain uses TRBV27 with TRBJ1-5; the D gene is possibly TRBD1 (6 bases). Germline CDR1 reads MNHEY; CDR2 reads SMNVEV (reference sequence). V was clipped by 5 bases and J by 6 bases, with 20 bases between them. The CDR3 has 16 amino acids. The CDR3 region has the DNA TGTGCCAGCAGTCCCGGGACACCCTCGAGCGGTCAGCCCCAGCATTTT. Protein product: CASSPGTPSSGQPQHF.

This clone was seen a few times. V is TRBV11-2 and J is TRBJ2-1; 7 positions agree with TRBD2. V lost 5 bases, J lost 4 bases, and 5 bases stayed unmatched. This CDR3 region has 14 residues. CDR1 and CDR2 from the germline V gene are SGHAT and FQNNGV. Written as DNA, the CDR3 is TGTGCCAGCAGCCCCCGGGAGGCATACAATGAGCAGTTCTTC. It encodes CASSPREAYNEQFF.

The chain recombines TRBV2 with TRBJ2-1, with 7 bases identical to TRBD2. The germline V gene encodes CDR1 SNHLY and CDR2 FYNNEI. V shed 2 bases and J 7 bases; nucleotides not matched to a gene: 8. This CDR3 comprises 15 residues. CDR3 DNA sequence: TGTGCCAGCAGTGAACTGTTGCGGGGGAATAATGAGCAGTTCTTC. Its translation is CASSELLRGNNEQFF.

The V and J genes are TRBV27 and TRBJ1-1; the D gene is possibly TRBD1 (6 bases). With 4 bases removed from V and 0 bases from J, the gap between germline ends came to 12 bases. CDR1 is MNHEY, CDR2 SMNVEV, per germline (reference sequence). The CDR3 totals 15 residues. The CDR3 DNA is TGTGCCAGCAGTTCCGGACAGTCTATGAACACTGAAGCTTTCTTT. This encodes CASSSGQSMNTEAFF.

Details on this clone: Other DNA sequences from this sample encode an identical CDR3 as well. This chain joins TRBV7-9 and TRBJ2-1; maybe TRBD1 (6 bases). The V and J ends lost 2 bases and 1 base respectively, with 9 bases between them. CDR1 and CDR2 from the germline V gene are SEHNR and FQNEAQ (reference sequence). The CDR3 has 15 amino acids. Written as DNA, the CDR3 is TGTGCCAGCAGCTTACGAAGGGGGTCCTACAATGAGCAGTTCTTC. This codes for CASSLRRGSYNEQFF.

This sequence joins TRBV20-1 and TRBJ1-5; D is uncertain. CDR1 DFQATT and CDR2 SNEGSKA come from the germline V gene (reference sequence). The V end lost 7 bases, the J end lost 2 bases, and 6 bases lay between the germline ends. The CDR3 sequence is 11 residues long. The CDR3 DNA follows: TGCAGTGTCAAGGGCAATCAGCCCCAGCATTTT. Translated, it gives CSVKGNQPQHF.

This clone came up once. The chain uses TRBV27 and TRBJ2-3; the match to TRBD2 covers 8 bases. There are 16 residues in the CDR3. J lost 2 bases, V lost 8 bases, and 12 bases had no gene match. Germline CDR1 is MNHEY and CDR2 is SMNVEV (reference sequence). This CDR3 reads CASWSERGPLTDTQYF. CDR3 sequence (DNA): TGTGCCAGCTGGTCGGAGCGGGGGCCGCTCACAGATACGCAGTATTTT.

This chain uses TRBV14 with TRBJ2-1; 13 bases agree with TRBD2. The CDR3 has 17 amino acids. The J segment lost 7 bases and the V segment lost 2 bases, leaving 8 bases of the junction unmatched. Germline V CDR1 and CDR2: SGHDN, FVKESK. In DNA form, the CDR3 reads TGTGCCAGCAGCCAATTCCCGGGACTAGCGGGACGTAATGAGCAGTTCTTC. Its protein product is CASSQFPGLAGRNEQFF. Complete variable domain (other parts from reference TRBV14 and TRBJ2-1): EAGVTQFPSHSVIEKGQTVTLRCDPISGHDNLYWYRRVMGKEIKFLLHFVKESKQDESGMPNNRFLAERTGGTYSTLKVQPAELEDSGVYFCASSQFPGLAGRNEQFFGPGTRLTVL.

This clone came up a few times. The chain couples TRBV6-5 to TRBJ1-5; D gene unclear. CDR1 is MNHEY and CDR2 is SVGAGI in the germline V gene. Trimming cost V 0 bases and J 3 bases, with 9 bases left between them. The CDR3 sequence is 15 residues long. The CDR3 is CASSYSWGYNQPQHF. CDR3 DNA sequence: TGTGCCAGCAGTTACTCTTGGGGTTACAATCAGCCCCAGCATTTT.

This CDR3 is CATIGPNRGFWYGYTF. In DNA form, the CDR3 reads TGTGCCACCATCGGCCCCAACAGGGGATTTTGGTATGGCTACACCTTC. The V call is TRBV9, the J call TRBJ1-2, with TRBD1 matching 7 bases. Germline-derived CDR1 and CDR2 are SGDLS and YYNGEE. The CDR3 spans 16 residues. Trimming at V came to 9 bases and at J to 5 bases, leaving 19 bases not matched to a gene.

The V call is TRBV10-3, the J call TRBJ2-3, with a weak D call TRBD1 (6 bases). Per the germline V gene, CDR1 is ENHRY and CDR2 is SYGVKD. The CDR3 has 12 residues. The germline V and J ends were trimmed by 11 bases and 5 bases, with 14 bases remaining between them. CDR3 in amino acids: CAYAGDQDTQYF. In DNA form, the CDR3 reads TGTGCCTACGCAGGGGACCAAGATACGCAGTATTTT.